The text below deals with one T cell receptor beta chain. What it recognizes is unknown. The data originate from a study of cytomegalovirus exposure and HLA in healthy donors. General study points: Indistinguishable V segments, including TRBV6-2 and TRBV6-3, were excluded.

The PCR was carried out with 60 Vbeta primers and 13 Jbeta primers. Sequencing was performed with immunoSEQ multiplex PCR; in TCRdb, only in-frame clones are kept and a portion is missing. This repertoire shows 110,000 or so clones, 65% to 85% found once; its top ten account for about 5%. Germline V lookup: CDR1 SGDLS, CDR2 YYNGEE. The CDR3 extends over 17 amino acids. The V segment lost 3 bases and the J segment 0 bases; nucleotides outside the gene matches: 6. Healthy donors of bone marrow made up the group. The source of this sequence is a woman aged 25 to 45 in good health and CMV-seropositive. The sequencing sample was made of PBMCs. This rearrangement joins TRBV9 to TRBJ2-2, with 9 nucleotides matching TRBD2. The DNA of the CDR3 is TGTGCCAGCAGCGGAAAGCGGGGGGAATCGAACACCGGGGAGCTGTTTTTT. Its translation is CASSGKRGESNTGELFF.